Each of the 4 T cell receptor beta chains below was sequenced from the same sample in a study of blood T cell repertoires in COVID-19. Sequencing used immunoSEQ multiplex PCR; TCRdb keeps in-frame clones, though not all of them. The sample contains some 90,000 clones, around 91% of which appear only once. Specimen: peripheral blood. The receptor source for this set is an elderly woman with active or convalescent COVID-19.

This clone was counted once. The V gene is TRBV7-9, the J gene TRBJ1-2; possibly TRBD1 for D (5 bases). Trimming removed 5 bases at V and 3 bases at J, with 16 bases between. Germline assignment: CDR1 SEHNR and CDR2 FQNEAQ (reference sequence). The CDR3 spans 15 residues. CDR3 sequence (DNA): TGTGCCAGCAGCCACCCAGGGTTACGAGACTATGGCTACACCTTC. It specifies CASSHPGLRDYGYTF. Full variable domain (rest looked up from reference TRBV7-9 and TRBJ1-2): DTGVSQNPRHKITKRGQNVTFRCDPISEHNRLYWYRQTLGQGPEFLTYFQNEAQLEKSRLLSDRFSAERPKGSFSTLEIQRTEQGDSAMYLCASSHPGLRDYGYTFGSGTRLTVV.

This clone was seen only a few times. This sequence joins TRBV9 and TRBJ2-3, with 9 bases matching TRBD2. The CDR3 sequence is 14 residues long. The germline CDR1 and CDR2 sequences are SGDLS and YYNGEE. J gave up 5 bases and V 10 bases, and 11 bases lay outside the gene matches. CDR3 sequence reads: CAQPRRAGGDTQYF. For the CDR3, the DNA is TGTGCCCAGCCGAGGAGAGCGGGAGGAGATACGCAGTATTTT.

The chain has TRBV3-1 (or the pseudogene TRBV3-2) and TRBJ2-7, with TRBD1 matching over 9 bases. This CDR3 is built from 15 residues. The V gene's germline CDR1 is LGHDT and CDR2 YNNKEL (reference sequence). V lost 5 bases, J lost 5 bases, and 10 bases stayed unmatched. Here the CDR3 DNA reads TGTGCCAGCAGCGACGACAGGGGGGATACGAACGAGCAGTACTTC. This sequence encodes CASSDDRGDTNEQYF.

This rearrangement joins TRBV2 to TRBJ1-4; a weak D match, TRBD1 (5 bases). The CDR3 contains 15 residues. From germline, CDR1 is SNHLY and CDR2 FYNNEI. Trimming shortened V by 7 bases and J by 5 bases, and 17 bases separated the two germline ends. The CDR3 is CASTMGGAANEKLFF. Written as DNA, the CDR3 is TGTGCCAGCACCATGGGTGGGGCGGCCAATGAAAAACTGTTTTTT.